The 19 T cell receptor beta chains reported below all come from one sample, sequenced in a study of T cell repertoires in ileal Crohn's disease. Here immunoSEQ multiplex PCR was the method, and the copy in TCRdb shows in-frame clones only, minus some. The sample holds about 4,500 clones; about 80% are singletons and the top ten take approximately 15%. Specimen: ileal tissue. All receptors come from an adult with Crohn's disease.

The chain links TRBV27 to TRBJ1-3; D possibly corresponds to TRBD1 (5 bases). This CDR3 has 13 residues. CDR1 is MNHEY, CDR2 SMNVEV, per germline (reference sequence). The V end was cut by 5 bases, the J end by 4 bases, with 9 bases between. The CDR3: CASSRTRGNTIYF. The CDR3 region has the DNA TGTGCCAGCAGTAGGACAAGAGGAAACACCATATATTTT.

The CDR3 bases are TGTGCCAGCAGCCCCTATAGGGTACTAGCGGGGGGGCCTGGAAGCACAGATACGCAGTATTTT. Protein product: CASSPYRVLAGGPGSTDTQYF. V usage is TRBV7-8 and J usage is TRBJ2-3; 13 bases fit TRBD2. J gave up 0 bases and V 5 bases, and 17 bases lay outside the gene matches. CDR1 and CDR2 from the germline V gene are SGHVS and FQNEAQ. This CDR3 spans 21 amino acids.

The chain recombines TRBV6-5 with TRBJ1-2; maybe TRBD1 (6 bases). The V gene's germline CDR1 is MNHEY and CDR2 SVGAGI. Trimming removed 11 bases from V and 7 bases from J, with 20 bases in between. This CDR3 region has 13 residues. CDR3 loop: CASRSDPGAGYTF. The CDR3 coding sequence is TGTGCCTCCCGGTCGGACCCAGGGGCTGGCTACACCTTC.

The V call is TRBV5-4, the J call TRBJ2-2; 7 bases are shared with TRBD1. The CDR3 contains 14 residues. Looked up from germline, CDR1 is SGHNT and CDR2 is YYREEE (reference sequence). Trimming at V came to 6 bases and at J to 3 bases, leaving 5 bases not matched to a gene. The CDR3 loop is CASMRQGYTGELFF. The CDR3 region has the DNA TGTGCCAGCATGAGACAGGGATACACCGGGGAGCTGTTTTTT.

J is TRBJ2-1 and V is TRBV5-1; 9 nucleotides match TRBD2. This CDR3 region has 15 residues. Germline loops: CDR1 SGHRS, CDR2 YFSETQ. After removal of 1 base from V and 8 bases from J, the junction contained 7 bases not matched to a gene. CDR3 in amino acids: CASSLRGGAMDEQFF. CDR3 nucleotides: TGCGCCAGCAGCTTGCGCGGGGGGGCCATGGATGAGCAGTTCTTC.

The chain carries TRBV5-1 and TRBJ1-4, with TRBD1 as a possible D gene (6 bases). The CDR3 loop spans 15 amino acids. V lost 2 bases and J lost 9, with 17 bases in between. Germline V CDR1 and CDR2: SGHRS, YFSETQ. The CDR3 protein is CASSLSSGTIKKLFF. In DNA form, the CDR3 reads TGCGCCAGCAGCTTATCCTCCGGGACAATCAAAAAACTGTTTTTT.

The chain is built from TRBV2 and TRBJ2-7; possibly TRBD2 for D (6 bases). V lost 6 bases, J lost 0 bases, and 12 bases lay in between. The CDR3 extends over 14 amino acids. Germline assignment: CDR1 SNHLY and CDR2 FYNNEI. The chain's CDR3 is CASRRDANSYEQYF. The DNA of the CDR3 is TGTGCCAGCAGGCGGGACGCCAACTCCTACGAGCAGTACTTC.

The chain links TRBV6-6 to TRBJ2-4, with D perhaps TRBD2 (6 bases). Germline V gene sequence: CDR1 MNHNY, CDR2 SVGAGI (reference sequence). Trimming stripped 5 bases from V and 3 bases from J, with 14 bases between. This CDR3 comprises 15 residues. The CDR3 DNA reads TGTGCCAGCAGTCCTACTAGCTCCCTCAAAAACATTCAGTACTTC. Protein: CASSPTSSLKNIQYF.

The chain carries TRBV10-3 and TRBJ2-2; 9 bases align to TRBD1. The CDR3 has 14 amino acids. The germline V gene encodes CDR1 ENHRY and CDR2 SYGVKD. V was clipped by 5 bases and J by 6 bases; unmatched bases: 4. Here the CDR3 DNA reads TGTGCCATCAGTTCCGGGACAGGGTCCGGGGAGCTGTTTTTT. This sequence encodes CAISSGTGSGELFF.

This chain uses TRBV19 with TRBJ2-1; D possibly corresponds to TRBD2 (7 bases). Germline-derived CDR1 and CDR2 are LNHDA and SQIVND (reference sequence). This CDR3 contains 15 residues. Trimming pared 3 bases from V and 5 bases from J, leaving 14 bases between. CDR3 sequence reads: CASSIRGASDNEQFF. In DNA form, the CDR3 reads TGTGCCAGTAGTATTCGGGGGGCGTCTGACAATGAGCAGTTCTTC.

The chain employs TRBV5-1 and TRBJ1-2; no firm D call. The V gene's germline CDR1 is SGHRS and CDR2 YFSETQ. There are 12 residues in the CDR3. V lost 5 bases and J lost 8, with 13 bases in between. CDR3 residues: CASSGGLRGYTF. The CDR3 DNA sequence: TGCGCCAGCAGTGGAGGGTTGCGCGGCTACACCTTC.

The V and J genes are TRBV10-3 and TRBJ1-2, with TRBD1 matching 10 bases. The J segment lost 2 bases and the V segment lost 5 bases, leaving 11 bases of the junction unmatched. In germline, CDR1 is ENHRY, CDR2 SYGVKD. CDR3 size: 17 residues. CDR3 in DNA: TGTGCCATCAGTCGAGGACAGGGGGGAAGGGGCAACTATGGCTACACCTTC. It is translated as CAISRGQGGRGNYGYTF.

The rearrangement uses TRBV15 and TRBJ1-2; the D gene is possibly TRBD1 (6 bases). This CDR3 is 14 amino acids long. CDR1 is LNHNV and CDR2 is YYDKDF in the germline V gene (reference sequence). V was cut by 3 bases and J by 8 bases, with 16 bases left in between. The CDR3 is CATSRTTGYRGYTF. The DNA for the CDR3 is TGTGCCACCAGCAGGACTACAGGGTATCGGGGCTACACCTTC.

This sequence joins TRBV5-4 and TRBJ2-5; a weak D match, TRBD2 (7 bases). The CDR3 is 18 residues long. CDR1 and CDR2 from the germline V gene are SGHNT and YYREEE (reference sequence). The V end was cut by 4 bases, the J end by 5 bases, with 27 bases between. The CDR3 sequence: CASSPTLGGRGSRETQYF. The CDR3 coding sequence is TGTGCCAGCAGCCCGACCCTAGGGGGGAGGGGAAGTAGGGAGACCCAGTACTTC.

The rearrangement joins TRBV11-2 to TRBJ2-1, with D perhaps matching TRBD1 (5 bases). CDR3 size: 16 residues. Deletions cut 1 base from V and 0 bases from J, with 10 bases between. Germline CDR1 reads SGHAT; CDR2 reads FQNNGV. CDR3 DNA: TGTGCCAGCAGCTTAGGCGCCAGGGACTCCTACAATGAGCAGTTCTTC. Its protein is CASSLGARDSYNEQFF.

The V and J genes are TRBV5-1 and TRBJ2-3; the match to TRBD2 covers 8 bases. CDR1 is SGHRS, CDR2 YFSETQ, per germline. The CDR3 has 14 amino acids. J gave up 7 bases and V 6 bases, and 10 bases lay outside the gene matches. CDR3 DNA: TGCGCCAGCAAGAGCGGGAGTGGGGGAAATACGCAGTATTTT. Translation: CASKSGSGGNTQYF.

V gene TRBV7-2 combines with J gene TRBJ1-4; D uncertain. V was clipped by 1 base and J by 14 bases, with 17 bases between them. Germline CDR1 and CDR2: SGHTA and FQGNSA. The CDR3 is 14 residues long. The CDR3 here is CASSLVWPSGDLFF. The CDR3 DNA reads TGTGCCAGCAGCTTAGTGTGGCCCAGCGGGGATCTGTTTTTT.

V gene TRBV4-3 combines with J gene TRBJ2-7, with TRBD2 identical over 12 bases. V lost 4 bases to trimming and J lost 4 bases; unmatched junction nucleotides: 5. The CDR3 is 15 amino acids. CDR1 and CDR2 from the germline V gene are LGHNA and YSLEER. The DNA for the CDR3 is TGCGCCAGCAGCCCGACTAGCGGGAGATTGTACGAGCAGTACTTC. Protein: CASSPTSGRLYEQYF.

The chain carries TRBV12-5 and TRBJ2-5; TRBD2 matches at 11 bases. TRBJ2-7 matches the DNA end more closely, so the J call is doubtful. The CDR3 is 15 amino acids. Germline V lookup: CDR1 LGHNT, CDR2 FRNRAP. The CDR3 is CASGSLAGGPHEQYF. DNA of the CDR3: TGTGCTAGTGGTTCCTTAGCGGGGGGGCCCCACGAGCAGTACTTC.